This T cell receptor beta chain was recorded in a study of shared clonotypes between healthy human individuals. Across the whole study: The plates for each donor numbered three CD4 naive, three CD4 memory, two CD8 naive and one CD8 memory. Overall study findings and caveats: Non-shared clonotypes had lower generation probabilities than clonotypes shared by all four sorted-subset donors. Rarefaction showed that sequencing of sorted subsets was incomplete (despite large depth). Researchers sampled blood only, noting tissue repertoires likely differ.

Libraries were prepared by immunoSEQ multiplex PCR; TCRdb keeps only in-frame clonotypes and omits some of them. The data show 2,500,000 or so clones, 85% to 95% seen once. As regards this clone: Its antigen is not known.

The source is a man between 18 and 29 years old in good health. Some clones in this sample may be carry-over from other donors' samples. Sequenced sample: naive CD4+ T cells from PBMCs. The sample's subset: CD45RA+ positively selected.

The CDR3 coding sequence is TGCGCCAGTCGGACTAGCGGGATCAATGAGCAGTTCTTC. Protein: CASRTSGINEQFF. This chain uses TRBV10-2 with TRBJ2-1; 12 bases agree with TRBD2. This CDR3 comprises 13 residues. Germline-derived CDR1 and CDR2 are WSHSY and SAAADI. J gave up 6 bases and V 9 bases, and 3 bases lay outside the gene matches.